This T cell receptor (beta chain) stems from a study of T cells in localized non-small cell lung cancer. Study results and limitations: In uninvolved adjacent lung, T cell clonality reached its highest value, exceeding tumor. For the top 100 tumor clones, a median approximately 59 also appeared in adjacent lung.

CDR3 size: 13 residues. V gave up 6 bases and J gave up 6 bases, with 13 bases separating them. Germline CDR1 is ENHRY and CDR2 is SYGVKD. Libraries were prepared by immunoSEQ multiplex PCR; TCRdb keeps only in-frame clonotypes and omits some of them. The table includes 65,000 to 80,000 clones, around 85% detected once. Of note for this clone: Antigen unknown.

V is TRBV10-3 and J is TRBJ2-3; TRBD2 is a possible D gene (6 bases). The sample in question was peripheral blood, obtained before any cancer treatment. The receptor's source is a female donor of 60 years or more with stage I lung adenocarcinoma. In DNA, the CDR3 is TGTGCCATCAGGCGGGGCATATTGGATACGCAGTATTTT. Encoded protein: CAIRRGILDTQYF.